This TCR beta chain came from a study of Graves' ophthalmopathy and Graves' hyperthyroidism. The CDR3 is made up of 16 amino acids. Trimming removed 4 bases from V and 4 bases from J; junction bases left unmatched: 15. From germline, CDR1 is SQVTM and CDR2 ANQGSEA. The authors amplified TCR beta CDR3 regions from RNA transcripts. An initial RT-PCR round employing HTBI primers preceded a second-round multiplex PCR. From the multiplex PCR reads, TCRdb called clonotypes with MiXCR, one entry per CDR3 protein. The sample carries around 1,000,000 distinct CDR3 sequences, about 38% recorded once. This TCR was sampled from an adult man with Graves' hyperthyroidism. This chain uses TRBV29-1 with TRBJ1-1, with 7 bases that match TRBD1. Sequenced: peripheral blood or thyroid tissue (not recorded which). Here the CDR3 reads CSVVLAGRGTVTEAFF. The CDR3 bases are TGCAGCGTTGTCTTAGCGGGAAGGGGGACAGTCACTGAAGCTTTCTTT. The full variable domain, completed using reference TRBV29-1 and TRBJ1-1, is SAVISQKPSRDICQRGTSLTIQCQVDSQVTMMFWYRQQPGQSLTLIATANQGSEATYESGFVIDKFPISRPNLTFSTLTVSNMSPEDSSIYLCSVVLAGRGTVTEAFFGQGTRLTVV.